The rows below give T cell receptor beta chains drawn from one sample of a study of T cell changes during pregnancy in multiple sclerosis. This table comes from immunoSEQ multiplex PCR, and its TCRdb copy is limited to in-frame clones, with some not included. The table lists around 130,000 clones, about 95% of them singletons. The sample in question was peripheral blood, obtained after pregnancy. The receptors originated from a female donor with multiple sclerosis, enrolled in a pregnancy study. Both conserved end residues are part of each CDR3. A D gene is named only where the DNA matches it firmly. Size tells how often a clone was seen (once, few, many) or the class of an expanded clone, and some rows leave it out.

TRBV30	TRBD1	.	TRBJ2-7	TGTGCCTGGGCAAAACCGGGACAGCTCTACGAGCAGTACTTC	CAWAKPGQLYEQYF
TRBV6-1	.	.	TRBJ2-3	TGTGCCAGCAGTGAAGCGCTCCCTAATCCTAGCACAGATACGCAGTATTTT	CASSEALPNPSTDTQYF
TRBV6-5	TRBD1	.	TRBJ2-7	TGTGCCAGCAGTTACGGGACAGGGACCCACGAGCAGTACTTC	CASSYGTGTHEQYF
TRBV9	TRBD2	.	TRBJ2-3	TGTGCCAGCAGCGTAGTAGCGGGACACGGAGTAACTAGCGGGAGTTGGCAAGTAGATACGCAGTATTTT	CASSVVAGHGVTSGSWQVDTQYF
TRBV19	TRBD2	.	TRBJ2-1	TGTGCCAGTAGTATATCTAATAGCGGGAGCTCGGGCGACAATGAGCAGTTCTTC	CASSISNSGSSGDNEQFF
TRBV7-8	.	.	TRBJ2-1	TGTGCCAGCAGCTTAGGAGTTGGGCTAGCCTACTCCAATGAGCAGTTCTTC	CASSLGVGLAYSNEQFF
TRBV2	TRBD2	.	TRBJ2-4	TGTGCCAGCAGTGTAACTAGCGGCTCCGGCGCCAAAAACATTCAGTACTTC	CASSVTSGSGAKNIQYF
TRBV10-1	.	.	TRBJ2-1	TGCGCCAGCACCCTGGGGATAGGGAGGATCCCCTACAATGAGCAGTTCTTC	CASTLGIGRIPYNEQFF
TRBV7-6	TRBD1	.	TRBJ1-5	TGTGCCAGCAGCTCCACAGGGGTAGGCAATCAGCCCCAGCATTTT	CASSSTGVGNQPQHF
TRBV6-1	.	.	TRBJ2-7	TGTGCCAGCAGTGCTACATTTTCCGGGACTCTCTTCTACGAGCAGTACTTC	CASSATFSGTLFYEQYF
TRBV27	TRBD2	.	TRBJ2-1	TGTGCCAGCAGTTTGGACGGGGGGGTGTACAATGAGCAGTTCTTC	CASSLDGGVYNEQFF
TRBV7-2	TRBD2	.	TRBJ2-3	TGTGCCAGCAGCTTACGCGGACTAGCGGGAGCGGATACGCAGTATTTT	CASSLRGLAGADTQYF
TRBV2	TRBD1	.	TRBJ2-7	TGTGCCAGCACCCTGGGACAGGGTATCTCCTACGAGCAGTACTTC	CASTLGQGISYEQYF
TRBV19	TRBD2	.	TRBJ2-7	TGTGCCAGTAGTATTTTCGGAATTCTTAGCGGGAGAGTCGAGCAGTACTTC	CASSIFGILSGRVEQYF
TRBV6-5	TRBD2	.	TRBJ2-7	TGTGCCAGCAGTCCGACTAGCGGGACCCCCTACGAGCAGTACTTC	CASSPTSGTPYEQYF
TRBV5-6	.	.	TRBJ2-5	TGTGCCAGCAGCTTGGGACGAATAGCCATCCAGGAGACCCAGTACTTC	CASSLGRIAIQETQYF
TRBV15	TRBD2	.	TRBJ2-1	TGTGCCACCCAAAGACTAGCGGACTACAATGAGCAGTTCTTC	CATQRLADYNEQFF
TRBV6-5	TRBD1	.	TRBJ2-7	TGTGCCAGCAGTTACTCGCGGGACAGGGTCTACGAGCAGTACTTC	CASSYSRDRVYEQYF
TRBV28	TRBD1	.	TRBJ1-2	TGTGCCAGCAGCTTGACCGGGACAGAAGTTTATGGCTACACCTTC	CASSLTGTEVYGYTF
TRBV27	.	.	TRBJ2-7	TGTGCCAGCAGTCTTACAGGACGGGAGATGGGGCAGTACTTC	CASSLTGREMGQYF
TRBV4-2	TRBD2	.	TRBJ2-7	TGTGCCAGCAGCCAAGGGAGGCGGGAGGGGGCCTACGAGCAGTACTTC	CASSQGRREGAYEQYF
TRBV7-8	TRBD1	once	TRBJ1-2	TGTGCCAGCAGCTCACCGGTCGGGACAGGGGCAGGAATGGGCTACACCTTC	CASSSPVGTGAGMGYTF
TRBV9	.	.	TRBJ2-3	TGTGCCAGCAGCCTCGGCGGGGGCGGGGATACGCAGTATTTT	CASSLGGGGDTQYF
TRBV2	.	.	TRBJ2-1	TGTGCCAGCAGTCTAAGCCAGGGGTGGGTGGATGAGCAGTTCTTC	CASSLSQGWVDEQFF
TRBV9	.	.	TRBJ1-1	TGTGCCAGCAGCGCCACTTTTTTGAACACTGAAGCTTTCTTT	CASSATFLNTEAFF
TRBV15	.	.	TRBJ1-2	TGTGCCACCAGCGGTTTCCCCGGGGGTGGCTACACCTTC	CATSGFPGGGYTF
TRBV28	.	.	TRBJ2-2	TGTGCCAGCAGTATTCTACTAGCCCCCGGGGAGCTGTTTTTT	CASSILLAPGELFF
TRBV5-4	.	.	TRBJ2-1	TGTGCCAGCAGTCCAGGGGACGAGCGCGGACTTCAGTTCTTC	CASSPGDERGLQFF
TRBV5-8	.	.	TRBJ2-3	TGTGCCAGCAGCTCAGGACATCGCACAGATACGCAGTATTTT	CASSSGHRTDTQYF
TRBV7-3	.	.	TRBJ2-7	TGTGCCAGCAGCTCCTGGTGGGGGGACGAGCAGTACTTC	CASSSWWGDEQYF
TRBV11-3	.	.	TRBJ1-1	TGTGCCAGCAGCACAAGGGAGGGAGCTTTCTTT	CASSTREGAFF
TRBV29-1	.	.	TRBJ1-4	TGCAGCGGGGCCGCAACTAATGAAAAACTGTTTTTT	CSGAATNEKLFF
TRBV19	TRBD1	.	TRBJ2-6	TGTGCCAGTAGTATGACGACAGGGGGTCTAGGCTCTGGGGCCAACGTCCTGACTTTC	CASSMTTGGLGSGANVLTF
TRBV2	.	.	TRBJ1-5	TGTGCCAGCAGAACCACCGGGACAAAAAATCAGCCCCAGCATTTT	CASRTTGTKNQPQHF
TRBV14	TRBD2	.	TRBJ2-7	TGTGCCAGCAGCCAGGGACTAGCGGGATTTCGACCCTCCTACGAGCAGTACTTC	CASSQGLAGFRPSYEQYF
TRBV6-1	TRBD2	.	TRBJ2-1	TGTGCCCCACACGGTGGGACTAGCGGGAGAGGTGAGCAGTTCTTC	CAPHGGTSGRGEQFF
TRBV27	.	.	TRBJ2-7	TGTGCCAGCAGTTTATCGAAGGGGGTTTACCGGTACTACGAGCAGTACTTC	CASSLSKGVYRYYEQYF
TRBV7-3	.	.	TRBJ2-1	TGTGCCAGCAGCTTAACTCTAACAGGGTGGAATGAGCAGTTCTTC	CASSLTLTGWNEQFF
TRBV18	.	.	TRBJ2-1	TGTGCCAGCTCACTTAACCAGGGTAACGGCTACAATGAGCAGTTCTTC	CASSLNQGNGYNEQFF
TRBV5-1	.	.	TRBJ2-7	TGCGCCAGCAGCTTGGGTCTAACAGGCACGGGCTCCTACGAGCAGTACTTC	CASSLGLTGTGSYEQYF
TRBV2	TRBD2	.	TRBJ2-2	TGTGCCAGCAGGGTCACTAGCGGGAGAAACACCGGGGAGCTGTTTTTT	CASRVTSGRNTGELFF
TRBV5-1	TRBD1	.	TRBJ2-5	TGCGCCAGCAGCCCATGGACAGGGGAGGGAGTGACCCAGTACTTC	CASSPWTGEGVTQYF
TRBV28	.	.	TRBJ1-5	TGTGCCAGCAGCCACGGCGCCCAGGGATGGAGCAATCAGCCCCAGCATTTT	CASSHGAQGWSNQPQHF
TRBV19	TRBD2	once	TRBJ2-7	TGTGCCAGTAGTCCCCAAGTAGCGGGAGTAGTGGAGCAGTACTTC	CASSPQVAGVVEQYF
TRBV5-1	.	.	TRBJ2-6	TGCGCCAGCAGCTCTAACTCGGGATCTGGGGCCAACGTCCTGACTTTC	CASSSNSGSGANVLTF
TRBV5-1	TRBD1	.	TRBJ1-1	TGCGCCAGCAGCTTGGGGGACAGAATGAACACTGAAGCTTTCTTT	CASSLGDRMNTEAFF
TRBV28	.	once	TRBJ1-2	TGTGCCAGCAGTCACGACAGTACCTATGGCTACACCTTC	CASSHDSTYGYTF
TRBV19	.	.	TRBJ1-4	TGTGCCAGTAGTCTCCAAAGCCGTAGCGAAAAACTGTTTTTT	CASSLQSRSEKLFF
TRBV11-2	.	.	TRBJ2-7	TGTGCCAGCAGCCGACGGGTAACCTACGAGCAGTACTTC	CASSRRVTYEQYF
TRBV4-1	TRBD2	.	TRBJ2-3	TGCGCCAGCAGCCAAGATCCACCTTCCCGATCTAGCGGACCTAGCACAGATACGCAGTATTTT	CASSQDPPSRSSGPSTDTQYF
TRBV2	.	once	TRBJ2-1	TGTGCCAGCATGAAGGACGCGAGGGTCGGTGAGCAGTTCTTC	CASMKDARVGEQFF
TRBV5-1	.	.	TRBJ2-1	TGCGCCAGCAGCCCCCGGACAGCTTCAAACTCCTACAATGAGCAGTTCTTC	CASSPRTASNSYNEQFF
TRBV28	.	.	TRBJ2-7	TGTGCCAGCAGGGGGCATGGCTCCTACGAGCAGTACTTC	CASRGHGSYEQYF
TRBV5-5	.	.	TRBJ2-3	TGTGCCAGCAGCTTGGGCGGTGGGACAGATACGCAGTATTTT	CASSLGGGTDTQYF
TRBV14	TRBD1	.	TRBJ2-7	TGTGCCAGCAGCCCCCGGGACAGGGACTACGAGCAGTACTTC	CASSPRDRDYEQYF